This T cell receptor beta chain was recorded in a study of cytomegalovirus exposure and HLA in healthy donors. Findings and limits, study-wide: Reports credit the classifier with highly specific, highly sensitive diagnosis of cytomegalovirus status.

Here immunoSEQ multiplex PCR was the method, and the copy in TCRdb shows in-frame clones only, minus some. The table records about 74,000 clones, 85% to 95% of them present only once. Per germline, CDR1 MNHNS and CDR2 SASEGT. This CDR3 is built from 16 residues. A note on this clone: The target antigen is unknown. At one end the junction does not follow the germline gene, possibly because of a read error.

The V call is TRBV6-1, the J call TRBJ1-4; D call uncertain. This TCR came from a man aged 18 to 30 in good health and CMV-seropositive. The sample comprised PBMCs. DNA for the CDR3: TGTGCCAGCAGGGAAGCGTCGAGGGCTACTAATGAAAAACTGTTTTTT. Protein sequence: CASREASRATNEKLFF.